This TCR beta chain came from a study of blood T cell repertoires in COVID-19. Study-wide context: Sites in the United States, Italy and Spain provided acute and convalescent COVID-19 samples. T cells, B-cell-depleted T cells, or PBMCs supplied cDNA or gDNA.

Germline CDR1 and CDR2: SGHRS and YFSETQ. The CDR3 covers 14 residues. Between the trimmed V and J ends, which lost 0 bases and 0 bases, there was a span of 4 bases. As processed by the authors: Amplifying reference gene primers gave estimates of nucleated cell counts. TCRdb's table, derived via immunoSEQ multiplex PCR, lists solely in-frame clones and lacks some. V, J and clone size reflect that table, while D and trimming were determined from the DNA. This table has 150,000 to 200,000 clones, just under 85% appearing once. Sequenced input: peripheral blood. The sequence came from an elderly woman with acute or convalescent COVID-19. The chain couples TRBV5-1 to TRBJ2-1; no reliable D call. The CDR3 region has the DNA TGCGCCAGCAGCTTGGCTAGCTCCTACAATGAGCAGTTCTTC. This codes for CASSLASSYNEQFF.